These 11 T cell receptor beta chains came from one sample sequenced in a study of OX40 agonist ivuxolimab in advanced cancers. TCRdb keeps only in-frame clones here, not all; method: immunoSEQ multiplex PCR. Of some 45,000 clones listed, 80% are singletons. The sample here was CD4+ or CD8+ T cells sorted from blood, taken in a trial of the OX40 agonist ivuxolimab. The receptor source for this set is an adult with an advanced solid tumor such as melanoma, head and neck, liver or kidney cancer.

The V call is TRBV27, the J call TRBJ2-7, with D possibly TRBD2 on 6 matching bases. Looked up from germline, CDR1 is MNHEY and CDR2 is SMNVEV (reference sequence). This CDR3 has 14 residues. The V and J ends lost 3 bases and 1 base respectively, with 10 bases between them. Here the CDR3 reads CASSFPGESYEQYF. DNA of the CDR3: TGTGCCAGCAGTTTCCCGGGAGAATCCTACGAGCAGTACTTC.

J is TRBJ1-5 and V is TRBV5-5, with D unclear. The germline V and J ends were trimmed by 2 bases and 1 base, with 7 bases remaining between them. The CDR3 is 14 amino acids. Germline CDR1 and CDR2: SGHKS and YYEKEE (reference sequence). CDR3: CASSFEGSNQPQHF. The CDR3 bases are TGTGCCAGCAGCTTTGAAGGCAGCAATCAGCCCCAGCATTTT.

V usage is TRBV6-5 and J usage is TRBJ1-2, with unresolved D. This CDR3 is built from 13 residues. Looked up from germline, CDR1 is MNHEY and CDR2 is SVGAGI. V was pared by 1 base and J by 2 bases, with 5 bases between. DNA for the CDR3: TGTGCCAGCAGTTACTACCAGAACTATGGCTACACCTTC. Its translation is CASSYYQNYGYTF.

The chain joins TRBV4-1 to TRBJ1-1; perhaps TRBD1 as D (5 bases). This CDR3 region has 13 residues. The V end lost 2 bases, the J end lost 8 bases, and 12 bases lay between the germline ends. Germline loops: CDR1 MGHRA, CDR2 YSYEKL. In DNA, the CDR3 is TGCGCCAGCAGCCAACCTCGACAGCCGGAAGCTTTCTTT. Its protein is CASSQPRQPEAFF.

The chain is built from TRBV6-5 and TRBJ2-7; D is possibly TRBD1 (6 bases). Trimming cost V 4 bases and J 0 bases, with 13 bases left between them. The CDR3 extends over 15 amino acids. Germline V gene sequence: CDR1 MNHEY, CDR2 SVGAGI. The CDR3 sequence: CASSSDRLTSYEQYF. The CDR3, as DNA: TGTGCCAGCAGTTCCGACAGGCTGACCTCCTACGAGCAGTACTTC.

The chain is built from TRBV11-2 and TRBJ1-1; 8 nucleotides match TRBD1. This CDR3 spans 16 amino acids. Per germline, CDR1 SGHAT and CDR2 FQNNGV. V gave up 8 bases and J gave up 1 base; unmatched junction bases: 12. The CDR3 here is CASSLGRGQANTEAFF. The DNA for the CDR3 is TGTGCCAGCTCGCTGGGGCGGGGACAGGCGAACACTGAAGCTTTCTTT.

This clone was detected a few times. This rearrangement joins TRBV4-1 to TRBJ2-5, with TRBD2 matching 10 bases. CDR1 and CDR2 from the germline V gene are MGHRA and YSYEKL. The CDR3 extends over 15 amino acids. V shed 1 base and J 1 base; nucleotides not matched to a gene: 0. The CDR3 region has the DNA TGCGCCAGCAGCCAAGGGACTAGCGGCCAAGAGACCCAGTACTTC. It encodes CASSQGTSGQETQYF.

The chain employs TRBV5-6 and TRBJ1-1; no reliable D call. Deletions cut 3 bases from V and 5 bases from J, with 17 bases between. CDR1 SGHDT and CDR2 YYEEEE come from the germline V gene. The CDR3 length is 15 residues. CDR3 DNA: TGTGCCAGCAGCTACCGGGGATCCCTAGGAACTGAAGCTTTCTTT. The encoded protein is CASSYRGSLGTEAFF.

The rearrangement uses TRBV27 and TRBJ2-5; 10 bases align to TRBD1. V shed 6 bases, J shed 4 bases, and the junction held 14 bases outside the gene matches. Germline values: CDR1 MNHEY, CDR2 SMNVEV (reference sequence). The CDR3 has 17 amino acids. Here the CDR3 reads CASSPYRTGGVLETQYF. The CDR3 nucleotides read TGTGCCAGCAGCCCCTATCGGACAGGGGGTGTCTTAGAGACCCAGTACTTC.

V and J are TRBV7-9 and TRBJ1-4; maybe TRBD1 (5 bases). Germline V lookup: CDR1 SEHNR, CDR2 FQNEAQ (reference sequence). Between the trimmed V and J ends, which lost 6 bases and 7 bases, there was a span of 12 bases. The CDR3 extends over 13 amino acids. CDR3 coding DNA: TGTGCCAGCAGTGGACAAAGGGGTGAAAAACTGTTTTTT. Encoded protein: CASSGQRGEKLFF.

The CDR3 sequence: CASSPRVGTGELFF. Here the CDR3 DNA reads TGTGCCAGCAGCCCAAGGGTAGGAACCGGGGAGCTGTTTTTT. The V call is TRBV14, the J call TRBJ2-2; D remains unclear. In germline, CDR1 is SGHDN, CDR2 FVKESK. This CDR3 spans 14 amino acids. Trimming stripped 4 bases from V and 5 bases from J, with 11 bases between. The full variable domain, with the rest looked up from reference TRBV14 and TRBJ2-2, is EAGVTQFPSHSVIEKGQTVTLRCDPISGHDNLYWYRRVMGKEIKFLLHFVKESKQDESGMPNNRFLAERTGGTYSTLKVQPAELEDSGVYFCASSPRVGTGELFFGEGSRLTVL.